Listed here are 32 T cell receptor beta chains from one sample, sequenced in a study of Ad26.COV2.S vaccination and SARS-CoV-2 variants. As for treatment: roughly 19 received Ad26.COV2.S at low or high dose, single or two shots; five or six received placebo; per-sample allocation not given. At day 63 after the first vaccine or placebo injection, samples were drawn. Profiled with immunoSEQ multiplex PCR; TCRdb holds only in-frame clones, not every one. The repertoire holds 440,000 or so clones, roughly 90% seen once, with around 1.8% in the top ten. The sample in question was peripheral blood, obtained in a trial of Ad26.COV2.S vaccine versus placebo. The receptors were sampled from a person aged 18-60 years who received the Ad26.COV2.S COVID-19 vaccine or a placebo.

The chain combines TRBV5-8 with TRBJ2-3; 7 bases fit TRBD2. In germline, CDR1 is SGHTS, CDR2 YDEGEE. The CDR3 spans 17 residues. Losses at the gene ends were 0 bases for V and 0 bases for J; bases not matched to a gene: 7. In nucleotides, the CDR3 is TGTGCCAGCAGCTTGGGCCACAGCGGGGCAAGCACAGATACGCAGTATTTT. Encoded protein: CASSLGHSGASTDTQYF. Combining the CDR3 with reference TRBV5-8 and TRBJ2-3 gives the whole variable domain EAGVTQSPTHLIKTRGQQATLRCSPISGHTSVYWYQQALGLGLQFLLWYDEGEERNRGNFPPRFSGRQFPNYSSELNVNALELEDSALYLCASSLGHSGASTDTQYFGPGTRLTVL.

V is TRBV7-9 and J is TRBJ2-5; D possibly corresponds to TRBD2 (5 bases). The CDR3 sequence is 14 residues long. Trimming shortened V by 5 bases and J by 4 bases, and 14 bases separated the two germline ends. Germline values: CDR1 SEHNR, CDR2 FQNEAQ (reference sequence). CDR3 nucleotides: TGTGCCAGCAGCCCCTGGGGTGGGAGAGAGACCCAGTACTTC. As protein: CASSPWGGRETQYF.

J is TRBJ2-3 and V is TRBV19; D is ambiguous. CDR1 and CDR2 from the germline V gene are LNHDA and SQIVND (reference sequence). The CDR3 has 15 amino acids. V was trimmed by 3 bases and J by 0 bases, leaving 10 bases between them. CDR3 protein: CASSISSLSTDTQYF. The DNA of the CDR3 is TGTGCCAGTAGTATTTCCAGCCTTAGCACAGATACGCAGTATTTT.

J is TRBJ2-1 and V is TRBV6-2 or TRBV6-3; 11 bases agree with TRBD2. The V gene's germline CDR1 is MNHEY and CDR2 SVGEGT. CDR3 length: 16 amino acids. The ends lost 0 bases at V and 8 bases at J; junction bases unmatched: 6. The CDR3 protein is CASSYSGLAGGYEQFF. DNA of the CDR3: TGTGCCAGCAGTTACTCGGGGCTAGCGGGGGGTTATGAGCAGTTCTTC.

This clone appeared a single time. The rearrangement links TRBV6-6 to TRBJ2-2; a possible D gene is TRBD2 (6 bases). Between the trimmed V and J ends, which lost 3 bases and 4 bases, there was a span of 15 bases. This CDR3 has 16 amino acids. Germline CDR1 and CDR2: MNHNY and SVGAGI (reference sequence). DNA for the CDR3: TGTGCCAGCAGTTATCAAATGGTAGCGGTCACCGGGGAGCTGTTTTTT. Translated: CASSYQMVAVTGELFF.

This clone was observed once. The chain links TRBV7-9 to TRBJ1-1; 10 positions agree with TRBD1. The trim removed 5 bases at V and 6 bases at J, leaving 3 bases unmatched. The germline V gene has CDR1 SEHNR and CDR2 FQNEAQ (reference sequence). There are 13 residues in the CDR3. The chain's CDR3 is CASSLGQGAEAFF. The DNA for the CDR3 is TGTGCCAGCAGCCTAGGACAGGGGGCTGAAGCTTTCTTT.

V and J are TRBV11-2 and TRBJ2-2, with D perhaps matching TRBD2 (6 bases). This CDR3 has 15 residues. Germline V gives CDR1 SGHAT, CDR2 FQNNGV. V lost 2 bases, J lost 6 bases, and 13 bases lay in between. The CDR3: CASSLMAGWAGELFF. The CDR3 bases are TGTGCCAGCAGCTTAATGGCGGGATGGGCCGGGGAGCTGTTTTTT.

The CDR3 protein is CASSLDDGYEQYF. CDR3 coding DNA: TGTGCCAGCAGCTTAGATGACGGGTACGAGCAGTACTTC. This chain connects TRBV11-2 to TRBJ2-7; D is undetermined. Between the trimmed V and J ends, which lost 0 bases and 4 bases, there was a span of 7 bases. CDR1 SGHAT and CDR2 FQNNGV come from the germline V gene. There are 13 residues in the CDR3.

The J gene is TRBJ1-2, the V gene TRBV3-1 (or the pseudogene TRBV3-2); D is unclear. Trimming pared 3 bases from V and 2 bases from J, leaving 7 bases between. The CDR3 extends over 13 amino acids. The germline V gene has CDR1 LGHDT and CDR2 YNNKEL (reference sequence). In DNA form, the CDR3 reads TGTGCCAGCAGCCATTCACAGAACTATGGCTACACCTTC. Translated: CASSHSQNYGYTF.

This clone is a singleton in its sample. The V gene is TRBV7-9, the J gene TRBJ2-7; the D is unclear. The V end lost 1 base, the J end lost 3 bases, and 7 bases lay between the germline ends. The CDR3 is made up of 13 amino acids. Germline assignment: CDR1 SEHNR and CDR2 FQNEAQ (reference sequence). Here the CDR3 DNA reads TGTGCCAGCAGCTTAGGAGCAGTCTACGAGCAGTACTTC. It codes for CASSLGAVYEQYF. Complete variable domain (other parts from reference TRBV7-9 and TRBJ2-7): DTGVSQNPRHKITKRGQNVTFRCDPISEHNRLYWYRQTLGQGPEFLTYFQNEAQLEKSRLLSDRFSAERPKGSFSTLEIQRTEQGDSAMYLCASSLGAVYEQYFGPGTRLTVT.

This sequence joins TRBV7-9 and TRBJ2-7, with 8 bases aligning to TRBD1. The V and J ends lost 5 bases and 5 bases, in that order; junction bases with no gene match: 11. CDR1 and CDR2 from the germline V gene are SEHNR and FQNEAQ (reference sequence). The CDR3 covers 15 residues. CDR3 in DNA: TGTGCCAGCAGCGATACAGGACAGGGTTTGAACGAGCAGTACTTC. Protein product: CASSDTGQGLNEQYF.

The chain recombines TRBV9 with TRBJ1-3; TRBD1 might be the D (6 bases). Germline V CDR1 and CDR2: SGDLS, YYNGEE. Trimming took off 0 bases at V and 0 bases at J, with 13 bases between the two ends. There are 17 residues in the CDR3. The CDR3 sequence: CASSVARTAISGNTIYF. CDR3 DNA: TGTGCCAGCAGCGTAGCTCGGACAGCCATCTCTGGAAACACCATATATTTT. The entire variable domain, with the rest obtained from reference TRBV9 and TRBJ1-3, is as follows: DSGVTQTPKHLITATGQRVTLRCSPRSGDLSVYWYQQSLDQGLQFLIQYYNGEERAKGNILERFSAQQFPDLHSELNLSSLELGDSALYFCASSVARTAISGNTIYFGEGSWLTVV.

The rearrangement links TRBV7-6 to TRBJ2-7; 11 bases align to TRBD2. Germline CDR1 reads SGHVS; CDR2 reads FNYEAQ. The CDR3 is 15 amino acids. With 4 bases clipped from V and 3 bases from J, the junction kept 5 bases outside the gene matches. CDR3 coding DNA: TGTGCCAGCAGCTCTACTAGCGGGGGCTTCTACGAGCAGTACTTC. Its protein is CASSSTSGGFYEQYF.

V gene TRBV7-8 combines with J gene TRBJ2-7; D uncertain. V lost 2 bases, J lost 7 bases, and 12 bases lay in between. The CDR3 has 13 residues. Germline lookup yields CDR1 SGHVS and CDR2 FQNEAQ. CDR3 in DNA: TGTGCCAGCAGCTTATCCGCCTCTAGGGAGCAGTACTTC. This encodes CASSLSASREQYF. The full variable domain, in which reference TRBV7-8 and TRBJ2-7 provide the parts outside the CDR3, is GAGVSQSPRYKVAKRGQDVALRCDPISGHVSLFWYQQALGQGPEFLTYFQNEAQLDKSGLPSDRFFAERPEGSVSTLKIQRTQQEDSAVYLCASSLSASREQYFGPGTRLTVT.

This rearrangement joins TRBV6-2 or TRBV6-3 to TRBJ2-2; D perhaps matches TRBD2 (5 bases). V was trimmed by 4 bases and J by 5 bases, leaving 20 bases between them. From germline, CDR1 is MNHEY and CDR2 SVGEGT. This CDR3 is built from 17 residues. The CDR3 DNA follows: TGTGCCAGCAGTTCCACCCTCCTAGGCCCGGGGACCGGGGAGCTGTTTTTT. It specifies CASSSTLLGPGTGELFF.

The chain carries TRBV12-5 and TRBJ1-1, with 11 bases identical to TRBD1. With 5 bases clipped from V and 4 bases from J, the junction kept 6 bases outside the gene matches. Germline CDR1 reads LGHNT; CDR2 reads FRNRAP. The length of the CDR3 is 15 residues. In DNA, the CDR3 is TGTGCTAGTGGTCAGGACAGGGGGCGCGGCACTGAAGCTTTCTTT. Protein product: CASGQDRGRGTEAFF.

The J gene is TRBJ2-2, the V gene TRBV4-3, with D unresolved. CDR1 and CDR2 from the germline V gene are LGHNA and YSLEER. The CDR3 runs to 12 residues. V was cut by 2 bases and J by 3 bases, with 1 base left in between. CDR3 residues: CASSQHTGELFF. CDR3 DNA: TGCGCCAGCAGCCAACACACCGGGGAGCTGTTTTTT.

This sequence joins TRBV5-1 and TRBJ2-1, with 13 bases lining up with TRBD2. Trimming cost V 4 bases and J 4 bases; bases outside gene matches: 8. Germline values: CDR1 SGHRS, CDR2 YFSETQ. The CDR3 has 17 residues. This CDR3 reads CASSTGLAGSTYNEQFF. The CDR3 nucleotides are TGCGCCAGCAGCACGGGACTAGCGGGGTCCACTTACAATGAGCAGTTCTTC.

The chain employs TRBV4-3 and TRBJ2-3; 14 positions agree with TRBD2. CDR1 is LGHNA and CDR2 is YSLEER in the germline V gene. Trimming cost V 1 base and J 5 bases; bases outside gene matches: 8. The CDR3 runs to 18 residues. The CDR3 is CASSQATQGLAGGDTQYF. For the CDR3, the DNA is TGCGCCAGCAGCCAAGCCACCCAAGGACTAGCGGGGGGAGATACGCAGTATTTT.

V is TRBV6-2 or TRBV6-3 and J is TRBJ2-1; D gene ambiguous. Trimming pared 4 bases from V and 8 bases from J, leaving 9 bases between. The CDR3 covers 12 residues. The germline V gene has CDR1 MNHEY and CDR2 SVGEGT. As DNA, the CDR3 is TGTGCCAGCAGTTGGGCTGGCGATGAGCAGTTCTTC. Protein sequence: CASSWAGDEQFF.

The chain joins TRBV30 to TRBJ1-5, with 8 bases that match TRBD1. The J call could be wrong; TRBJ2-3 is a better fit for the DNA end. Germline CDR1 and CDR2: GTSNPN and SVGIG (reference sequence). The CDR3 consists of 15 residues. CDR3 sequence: CAWSLRTGYNQPQYF. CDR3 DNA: TGTGCCTGGAGCCTACGGACAGGGTACAATCAGCCCCAGTATTTT.

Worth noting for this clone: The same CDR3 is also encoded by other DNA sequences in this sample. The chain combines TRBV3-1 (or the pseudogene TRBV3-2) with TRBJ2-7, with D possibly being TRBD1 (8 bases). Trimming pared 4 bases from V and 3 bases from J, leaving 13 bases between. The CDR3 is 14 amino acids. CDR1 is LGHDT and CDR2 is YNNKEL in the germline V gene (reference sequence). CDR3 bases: TGTGCCAGCAGCCCAACAGGGGGGGACTACGAGCAGTACTTC. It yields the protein CASSPTGGDYEQYF.

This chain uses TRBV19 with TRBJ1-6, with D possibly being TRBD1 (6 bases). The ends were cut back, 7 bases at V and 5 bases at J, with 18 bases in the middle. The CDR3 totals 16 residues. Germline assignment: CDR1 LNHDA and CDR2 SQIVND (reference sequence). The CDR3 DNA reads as TGTGCCAGTACTCCAGGGGAATACGACGATAATTCACCCCTCCACTTT. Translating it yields CASTPGEYDDNSPLHF.

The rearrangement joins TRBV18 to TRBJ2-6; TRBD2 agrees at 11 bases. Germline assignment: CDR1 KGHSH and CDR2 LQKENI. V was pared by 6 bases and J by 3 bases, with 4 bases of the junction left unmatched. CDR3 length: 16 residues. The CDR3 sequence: CASSSGGAYGANVLTF. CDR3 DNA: TGTGCCAGCTCTAGCGGGGGGGCCTATGGGGCCAACGTCCTGACTTTC.

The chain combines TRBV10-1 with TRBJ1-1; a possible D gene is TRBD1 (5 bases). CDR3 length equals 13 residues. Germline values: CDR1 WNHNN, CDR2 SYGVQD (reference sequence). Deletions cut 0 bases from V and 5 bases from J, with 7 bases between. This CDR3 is CASSESGGTEAFF. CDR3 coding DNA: TGCGCCAGCAGTGAGTCTGGGGGAACTGAAGCTTTCTTT.

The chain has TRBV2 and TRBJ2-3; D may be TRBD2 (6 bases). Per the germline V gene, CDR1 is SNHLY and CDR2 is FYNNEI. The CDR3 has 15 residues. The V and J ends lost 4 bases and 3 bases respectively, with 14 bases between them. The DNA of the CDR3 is TGTGCCAGCAGTGGGAACGGGGGTAAGACAGATACGCAGTATTTT. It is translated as CASSGNGGKTDTQYF.

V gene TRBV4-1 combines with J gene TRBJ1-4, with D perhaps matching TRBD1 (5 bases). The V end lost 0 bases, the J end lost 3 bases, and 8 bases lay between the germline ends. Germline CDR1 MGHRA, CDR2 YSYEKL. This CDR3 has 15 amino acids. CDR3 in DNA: TGCGCCAGCAGCCAAGAAGACAGACCTAATGAAAAACTGTTTTTT. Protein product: CASSQEDRPNEKLFF.

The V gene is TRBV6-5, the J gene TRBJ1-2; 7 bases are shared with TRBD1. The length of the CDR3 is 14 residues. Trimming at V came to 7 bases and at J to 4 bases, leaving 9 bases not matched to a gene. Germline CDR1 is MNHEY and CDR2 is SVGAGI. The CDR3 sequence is CASTNRDSSYGYTF. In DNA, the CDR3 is TGTGCCAGCACAAACCGGGACAGTTCCTATGGCTACACCTTC.

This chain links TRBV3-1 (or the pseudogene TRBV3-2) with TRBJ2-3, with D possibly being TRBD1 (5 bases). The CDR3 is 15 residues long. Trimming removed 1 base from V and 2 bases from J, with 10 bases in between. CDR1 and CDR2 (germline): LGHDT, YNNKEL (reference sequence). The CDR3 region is CASSQGQKTTDTQYF. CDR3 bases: TGTGCCAGCAGCCAAGGACAGAAAACCACAGATACGCAGTATTTT.

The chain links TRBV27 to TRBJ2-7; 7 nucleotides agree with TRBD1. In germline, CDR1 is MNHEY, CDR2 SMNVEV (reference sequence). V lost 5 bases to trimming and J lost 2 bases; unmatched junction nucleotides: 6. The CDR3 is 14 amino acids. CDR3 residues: CASSPLGTAYEQYF. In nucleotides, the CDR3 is TGTGCCAGCAGTCCCCTCGGGACAGCCTACGAGCAGTACTTC.

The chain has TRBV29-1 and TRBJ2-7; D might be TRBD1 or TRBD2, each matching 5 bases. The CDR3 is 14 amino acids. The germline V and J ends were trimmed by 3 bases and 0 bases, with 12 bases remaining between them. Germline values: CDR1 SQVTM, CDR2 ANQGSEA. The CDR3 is CSVEGDGPSYEQYF. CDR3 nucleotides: TGCAGCGTTGAGGGGGACGGACCCTCCTACGAGCAGTACTTC.

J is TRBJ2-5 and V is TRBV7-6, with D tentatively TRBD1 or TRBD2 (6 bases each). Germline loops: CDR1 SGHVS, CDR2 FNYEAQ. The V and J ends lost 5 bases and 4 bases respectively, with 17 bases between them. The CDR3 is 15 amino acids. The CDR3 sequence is CASSPSWGARETQYF. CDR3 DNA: TGTGCCAGCAGCCCTAGCTGGGGGGCAAGAGAGACCCAGTACTTC.